This T cell receptor (beta chain) was retrieved from a study of shared T cell receptors in the human thymus. The CDR3 spans 13 residues. V was shortened by 5 bases and J by 8 bases, with 15 bases between the two germline ends. Looked up from germline, CDR1 is MDHEN and CDR2 is SYDVKM. Sequencing used immunoSEQ multiplex PCR; TCRdb keeps in-frame clones, though not all of them. The sample carries roughly 500,000 clones, approximately 78% recorded once. These data were also filed under a second study, of human thymus T cells.

The sequence was obtained from a boy under two years old with a congenital heart defect. The chain links TRBV28 to TRBJ1-1, with D perhaps matching TRBD1 (5 bases). The specimen was thymocytes. CDR3 in DNA: TGTGCCAGCAGTCCTTTAGACAGCTACGAAGCTTTCTTT. Protein sequence: CASSPLDSYEAFF.